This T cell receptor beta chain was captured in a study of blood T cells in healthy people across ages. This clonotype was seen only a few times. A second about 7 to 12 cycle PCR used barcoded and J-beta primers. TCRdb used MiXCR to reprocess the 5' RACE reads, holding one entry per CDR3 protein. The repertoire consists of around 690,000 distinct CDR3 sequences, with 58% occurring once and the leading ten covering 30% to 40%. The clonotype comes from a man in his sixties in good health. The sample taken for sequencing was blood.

This CDR3 is CASSETPLGLDTQYF. In nucleotides, the CDR3 is TGTGCCAGCAGTGAAACCCCTTTGGGCTTAGATACGCAGTATTTT. The chain has TRBV2 and TRBJ2-3, with D unresolved. The CDR3 contains 15 residues. CDR1 is SNHLY and CDR2 is FYNNEI in the germline V gene. Between the trimmed V and J ends, which lost 2 bases and 5 bases, there was a span of 14 bases.